This T cell receptor (beta chain) was recovered during a study of cytomegalovirus exposure and HLA in healthy donors. Study results and caveats: Overall, approximately 150 TCR beta chains were annotated as cytomegalovirus-associated.

Looked up from germline, CDR1 is MGHRA and CDR2 is YSYEKL. CDR3 length equals 14 residues. V lost 0 bases to trimming and J lost 0 bases, with 4 bases between them. PCR used 60 Vbeta primers and 13 Jbeta primers. Authors' analysis steps: An analysis that came later counted roughly 87 million unique TCR beta chains, approximately 11 million shared. Libraries were prepared by immunoSEQ multiplex PCR; TCRdb keeps only in-frame clonotypes and omits some of them. The V and J calls and the clone size are those of that table, but D and trimming were determined from the DNA. This sample has around 150,000 clones, with around 68% found just once. In regard to this clone: The antigen is undetermined.

This TCR derives from a man aged 50 to 60 in good health and CMV-seronegative. V is TRBV4-1 and J is TRBJ2-3; D not resolved. The sequencing input was PBMCs. The CDR3 sequence: CASSQDTSTDTQYF. DNA for the CDR3: TGCGCCAGCAGCCAAGATACTAGCACAGATACGCAGTATTTT.